The table lists the clone carrying this T cell receptor beta chain with many counts. As yet, its antigen is unknown. The PBMCs were sourced from fresh peripheral blood (less than 11 ml). These data come from a study of T cells in Graves' hyperthyroidism and ophthalmopathy. Study information: The initial diagnosis was the point when peripheral blood was collected, ahead of any treatment.

Study results and caveats: Among thyroid clonotypes expanded above 0.001, most also appeared in blood.

Germline CDR1 reads MNHEY; CDR2 reads SVGEGT. V was pared by 2 bases and J by 2 bases, with 0 bases of the junction left unmatched. The CDR3 is 14 amino acids. Amplified regions were TCR beta CDR3 sequences from RNA transcripts. Researchers ran a first-round RT-PCR on the TCR CDR3 using the HTBI primer set. TCRdb fed the multiplex PCR reads into MiXCR, producing one record per CDR3 protein. The sample yields about 520,000 distinct CDR3 sequences, around a quarter seen once. The gene calls are TRBV6-2 or TRBV6-3 and TRBJ2-7, with TRBD2 identical over 10 bases. This clonotype originated in a woman aged 30 to 39 with Graves' ophthalmopathy. The sample taken for sequencing was blood. The CDR3 DNA reads TGTGCCAGCAGTTACGGACTAGCGGCCTACGAGCAGTACTTC. This translates into CASSYGLAAYEQYF.